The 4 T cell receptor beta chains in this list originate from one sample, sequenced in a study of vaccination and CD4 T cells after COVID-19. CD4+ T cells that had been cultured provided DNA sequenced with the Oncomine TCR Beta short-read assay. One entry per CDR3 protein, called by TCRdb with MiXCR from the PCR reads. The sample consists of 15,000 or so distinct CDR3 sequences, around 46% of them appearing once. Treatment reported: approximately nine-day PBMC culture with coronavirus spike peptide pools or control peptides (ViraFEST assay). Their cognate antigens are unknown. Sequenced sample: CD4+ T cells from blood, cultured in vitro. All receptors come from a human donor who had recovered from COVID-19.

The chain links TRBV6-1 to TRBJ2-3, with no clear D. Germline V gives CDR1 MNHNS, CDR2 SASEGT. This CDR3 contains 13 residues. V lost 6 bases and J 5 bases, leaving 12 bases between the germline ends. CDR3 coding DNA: TGTGCCAGCAGCCTGGACCCGGGAGATACGCAGTATTTT. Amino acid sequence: CASSLDPGDTQYF.

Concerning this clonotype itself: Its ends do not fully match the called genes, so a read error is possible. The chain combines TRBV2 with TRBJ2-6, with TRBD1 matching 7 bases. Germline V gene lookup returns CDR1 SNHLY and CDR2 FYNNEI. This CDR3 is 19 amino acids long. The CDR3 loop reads CASSAEGTVPSSGANVLTF. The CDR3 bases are TGTGCCAGCAGTGCTGAAGGGACAGTCCCATCCTCTGGGGCCAACGTCTTGACTTTC. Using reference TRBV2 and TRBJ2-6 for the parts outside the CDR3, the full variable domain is EPEVTQTPSHQVTQMGQEVILRCVPISNHLYFYWYRQILGQKVEFLVSFYNNEISEKSEIFDDQFSVERPDGSNFTLKIRSTKLEDSAMYFCASSAEGTVPSSGANVLTFGAGSRLTVL.

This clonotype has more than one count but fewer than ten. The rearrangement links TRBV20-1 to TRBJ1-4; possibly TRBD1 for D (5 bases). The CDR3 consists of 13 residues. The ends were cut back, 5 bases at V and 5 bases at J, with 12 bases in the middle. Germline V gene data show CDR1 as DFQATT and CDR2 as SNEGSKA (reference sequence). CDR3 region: CSASLGANEKLFF. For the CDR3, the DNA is TGCAGTGCTTCCCTCGGGGCGAATGAAAAACTGTTTTTT.

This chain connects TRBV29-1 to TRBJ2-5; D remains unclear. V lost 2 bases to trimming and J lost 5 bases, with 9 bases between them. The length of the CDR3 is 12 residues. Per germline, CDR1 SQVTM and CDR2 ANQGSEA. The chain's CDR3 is CSVEIGSETQYF. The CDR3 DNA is TGCAGCGTTGAAATTGGCTCGGAGACCCAGTACTTC.